The clone carrying this TCR beta chain was counted at least ten times. The antigen remains unidentified. The sample comes from a study of T cells after yellow fever vaccination. Turning to the study itself: With SMART-Seq v4 Ultra Low Input, the fractions containing low cell numbers were prepared. The study's findings and limits: Weaker, the secondary response had a peak occurring faster, on day 5 versus 15. A small proportion of clonotypes was detected in both the CD4 and CD8 compartments.

The CDR3 is 15 amino acids. Trimming cost V 7 bases and J 5 bases; bases outside gene matches: 15. The V gene's germline CDR1 is SGHDT and CDR2 YYEEEE. By 5'RACE template switching, TCR cDNA was produced, with a universal primer site and UMIs added in the process. TCRdb passed the 5' RACE reads through MiXCR, listing each CDR3 protein once. The table lists hundreds of thousands of distinct CDR3 sequences, roughly 12% of them singletons. The specimen comprised PBMCs, sampled on the day of the yellow fever booster vaccination. This sequence was found in a man aged 25-45 years who received the YFV17D yellow fever vaccine. This sequence joins TRBV5-6 and TRBJ2-7; 7 positions match TRBD1. The CDR3 reads CASRILDRDFHEQYF. CDR3 DNA: TGTGCCAGCCGAATCCTCGACAGGGATTTTCACGAGCAGTACTTC.